The 22 T cell receptor beta chains presented below share a single source sample, sequenced in a study of cytomegalovirus exposure and HLA in healthy donors. A multiplex PCR was run with 60 Vbeta primers and 13 Jbeta primers. Libraries were prepared by immunoSEQ multiplex PCR; TCRdb keeps only in-frame clonotypes and omits some of them. The table includes 100,000 or so clones, 83% detected once. The sequencing sample was made of PBMCs. The source of these receptors is a man aged 18 to 29 in good health and CMV-seronegative.

A few counts support this clone. V usage is TRBV9 and J usage is TRBJ2-4; possibly TRBD2 for D (6 bases). The CDR3 has 15 residues. Deletions cut 3 bases from V and 10 bases from J, with 20 bases between. Germline V CDR1 and CDR2: SGDLS, YYNGEE. This chain's CDR3 is CASSAVGGGPRIQYF. The CDR3 DNA is TGTGCCAGCAGCGCTGTGGGGGGTGGCCCCAGGATTCAGTACTTC. Full variable domain (remainder filled in from reference TRBV9 and TRBJ2-4): DSGVTQTPKHLITATGQRVTLRCSPRSGDLSVYWYQQSLDQGLQFLIQYYNGEERAKGNILERFSAQQFPDLHSELNLSSLELGDSALYFCASSAVGGGPRIQYFGAGTRLSVL.

The rearrangement joins TRBV10-3 to TRBJ2-3; 8 bases are a match to TRBD2. Germline CDR1 ENHRY, CDR2 SYGVKD. The CDR3 is 14 amino acids. V trimming: 5 bases; J trimming: 5 bases; junction bases outside the gene matches: 6. The CDR3 reads CAISPGGAGDTQYF. The CDR3 nucleotides read TGTGCCATCAGTCCGGGGGGGGCTGGAGATACGCAGTATTTT.

J is TRBJ2-7 and V is TRBV29-1; 10 positions agree with TRBD1. CDR3 size: 13 residues. The trim removed 7 bases at V and 2 bases at J, leaving 5 bases unmatched. Germline V lookup: CDR1 SQVTM, CDR2 ANQGSEA. The CDR3 nucleotides are TGCAGCGCTAGGACAGGGGGTACCTACGAGCAGTACTTC. It codes for CSARTGGTYEQYF.

The gene calls are TRBV4-2 and TRBJ1-2; 9 nucleotides align to TRBD1. Looked up from germline, CDR1 is LGHNA and CDR2 is YNFKEQ. The CDR3 is 17 residues long. V lost 0 bases and J lost 6; bases outside the gene matches: 11. CDR3 in DNA: TGTGCCAGCAGCCAAGACATGGGACAGGGAAAGGTCGATGGCTACACCTTC. It codes for CASSQDMGQGKVDGYTF.

The V and J genes are TRBV15 and TRBJ2-1; TRBD2 agrees at 7 bases. CDR3 size: 14 residues. CDR1 LNHNV and CDR2 YYDKDF come from the germline V gene (reference sequence). Trimming at V came to 5 bases and at J to 5 bases, leaving 6 bases not matched to a gene. The CDR3 here is CATSSSGKDNEQFF. CDR3 coding DNA: TGTGCCACCAGCTCCAGCGGGAAGGACAATGAGCAGTTCTTC.

The V gene is TRBV28, the J gene TRBJ2-6; 9 nucleotides match TRBD1. CDR3 length: 18 amino acids. In germline, CDR1 is MDHEN, CDR2 SYDVKM. J gave up 1 base and V 4 bases, and 8 bases lay outside the gene matches. In DNA form, the CDR3 reads TGTGCCAGCAGTTCACGTCCCGGGACAGGGTCTGGGGCCAACGTCCTGACTTTC. Its translation: CASSSRPGTGSGANVLTF.

V gene TRBV9 combines with J gene TRBJ2-7; 11 bases line up with TRBD2. Germline V gene data show CDR1 as SGDLS and CDR2 as YYNGEE. V lost 4 bases and J lost 0; bases outside the gene matches: 0. The CDR3 contains 14 residues. This chain's CDR3 is CASSTSGSSYEQYF. Here the CDR3 DNA reads TGTGCCAGCAGCACTAGCGGGAGCTCCTACGAGCAGTACTTC.

The table lists this clone with a count of one. The gene calls are TRBV5-1 and TRBJ1-1; the match to TRBD1 covers 11 bases. This CDR3 comprises 13 residues. The V gene's germline CDR1 is SGHRS and CDR2 YFSETQ. With V trimmed by 7 bases and J by 4 bases, 3 bases remained unmatched. The CDR3 spells CASGGTGGTEAFF. The CDR3 nucleotides are TGCGCCAGCGGAGGGACAGGGGGCACTGAAGCTTTCTTT.

V and J are TRBV18 and TRBJ2-1; 14 positions match TRBD2. The CDR3 has 18 amino acids. Germline assignment: CDR1 KGHSH and CDR2 LQKENI. Trimming took 3 bases from V and 3 from J; bases not matched to a gene: 7. The CDR3 sequence: CASSPPGLAGGRYNEQFF. The CDR3 DNA reads TGTGCCAGCTCACCCCCCGGACTAGCGGGAGGACGCTACAATGAGCAGTTCTTC.

V gene TRBV27 combines with J gene TRBJ1-6, with 8 bases fitting TRBD1. Germline V lookup: CDR1 MNHEY, CDR2 SMNVEV (reference sequence). The V and J ends lost 6 bases and 5 bases, in that order; junction bases with no gene match: 6. The CDR3 has 15 residues. CDR3 residues: CASRGRTGHNSPLHF. The CDR3 DNA sequence: TGTGCCAGCAGGGGTAGGACAGGGCATAATTCACCCCTCCACTTT.

This chain links TRBV6-5 with TRBJ1-2; 10 bases are shared with TRBD1. V dropped 4 bases and J dropped 5; count of bases not matched to a gene: 4. Germline CDR1 and CDR2: MNHEY and SVGAGI. The length of the CDR3 is 14 residues. The CDR3 sequence is CASSWGQGSYGYTF. CDR3 sequence (DNA): TGTGCCAGCAGTTGGGGACAGGGGTCTTATGGCTACACCTTC.

This chain connects TRBV5-1 to TRBJ2-2; D perhaps matches TRBD1 (6 bases). CDR1 and CDR2 (germline): SGHRS, YFSETQ. This CDR3 is 15 amino acids long. The V end lost 4 bases, the J end lost 0 bases, and 10 bases lay between the germline ends. The CDR3 spells CASSEQGSNTGELFF. As DNA, the CDR3 is TGCGCCAGCAGCGAACAGGGCTCGAACACCGGGGAGCTGTTTTTT.

The chain combines TRBV21-1 with TRBJ2-7; the table's D call, TRBD2, has no DNA check behind it. TRBV21-1 is shown as a pseudogene. The CDR3 runs 18 residues. The CDR3 loop is CASSKAPRLAVLSYEQYF. For the CDR3, the DNA is TGTGCCAGCAGCAAAGCTCCTCGACTAGCGGTCCTCTCCTACGAGCAGTACTTC.

The chain couples TRBV29-1 to TRBJ2-1; the D gene is possibly TRBD2 (6 bases). Per the germline V gene, CDR1 is SQVTM and CDR2 is ANQGSEA. This CDR3 has 16 residues. The V gene lost 4 bases and the J gene lost 0 bases, with 16 bases spanning the gap. The DNA for the CDR3 is TGCAGCGTTGGTGGTAGCGGATTAAGCTCCTACAATGAGCAGTTCTTC. It yields the protein CSVGGSGLSSYNEQFF.

J is TRBJ2-7 and V is TRBV6-5; 9 bases line up with TRBD2. The CDR3 has 15 amino acids. With 5 bases clipped from V and 5 bases from J, the junction kept 10 bases outside the gene matches. Germline loops: CDR1 MNHEY, CDR2 SVGAGI. CDR3 nucleotides: TGTGCCAGCAGTCCCGCGGTTAGCGGGAGCGACGAGCAGTACTTC. Translating it yields CASSPAVSGSDEQYF.

This clone appeared a single time. This chain links TRBV4-3 with TRBJ2-3; 8 positions match TRBD2. Trimming cost V 4 bases and J 0 bases; bases outside gene matches: 6. The CDR3 has 16 amino acids. Germline CDR1 reads LGHNA; CDR2 reads YSLEER. CDR3 sequence reads: CASSPGGPVSTDTQYF. CDR3 DNA sequence: TGCGCCAGCAGCCCGGGGGGGCCGGTAAGCACAGATACGCAGTATTTT.

The CDR3 bases are TGTGCCAGCAGACCCAAAAACAGGGTGAACACTGAAGCTTTCTTT. Amino acids: CASRPKNRVNTEAFF. The J gene is TRBJ1-1, the V gene TRBV7-2, with D perhaps matching TRBD1 (6 bases). Trimming removed 6 bases from V and 0 bases from J, with 14 bases in between. The CDR3 has 15 amino acids. From germline, CDR1 is SGHTA and CDR2 FQGNSA.

This clone was detected only a few times. J is TRBJ2-7 and V is TRBV10-2; D remains ambiguous. V lost 2 bases to trimming and J lost 7 bases, with 15 bases between them. Germline loops: CDR1 WSHSY, CDR2 SAAADI. The CDR3 is 14 amino acids. The CDR3 coding sequence is TGCGCCAGCAGTGAGACCGGCCCGTTCGGGGAGCAGTACTTC. Protein: CASSETGPFGEQYF.

The count of this clone is one. The chain couples TRBV7-8 to TRBJ2-3; 15 bases align to TRBD2. The CDR3 consists of 17 residues. Looked up from germline, CDR1 is SGHVS and CDR2 is FQNEAQ. J was trimmed by 4 bases and V by 5 bases; bases with no gene match: 7. The CDR3 coding sequence is TGTGCCAGCAGCCGACGGACTAGCGGGAGGGAATCAGATACGCAGTATTTT. This gives the protein CASSRRTSGRESDTQYF.

CDR3 loop: CASSLQARREGRTGELFF. CDR3 coding DNA: TGTGCCAGCAGCCTCCAGGCCCGGCGGGAGGGTCGCACCGGGGAGCTGTTTTTT. The chain has TRBV9 and TRBJ2-2; 9 nucleotides match TRBD2. CDR1 is SGDLS, CDR2 YYNGEE, per germline. The CDR3 extends over 18 amino acids. Losses at the gene ends were 4 bases for V and 4 bases for J; bases not matched to a gene: 14.

A note on this clone: At one end the junction does not follow the germline gene, possibly because of a read error. This chain links TRBV2 with TRBJ2-5; 14 bases fit TRBD2. CDR1 is SNHLY and CDR2 is FYNNEI in the germline V gene. The CDR3 is 17 amino acids. CDR3 in amino acids: CASSEALGTSGSRNHDF. The DNA of the CDR3 is TGTGCCAGCAGTGAAGCGCTTGGGACTAGCGGGAGCCGAAACCATGACTTC.

Remarks on this clone: One end of the junction fails to match germline, which may point to a read error. This chain uses TRBV5-8 with TRBJ2-5; TRBD1 agrees at 11 bases. This CDR3 has 15 amino acids. CDR1 is SGHTS and CDR2 is YDEGEE in the germline V gene. In DNA, the CDR3 is TGTGCCAGCAGTTTGGGACAGGGGGGCCAAGAGACCCAGTACTTC. It encodes CASSLGQGGQETQYF. The whole variable domain, remainder taken from reference TRBV5-8 and TRBJ2-5, is EAGVTQSPTHLIKTRGQQATLRCSPISGHTSVYWYQQALGLGLQFLLWYDEGEERNRGNFPPRFSGRQFPNYSSELNVNALELEDSALYLCASSLGQGGQETQYFGPGTRLLVL.